This T cell receptor (beta chain) was sequenced for a study of CD8 T cells in Susac syndrome. Study-level information: When their blood was taken, the Susac syndrome patients had either not yet had any therapy, were taking corticosteroids, or were taking intravenous immunoglobulin alone.

An input of about 0.5 to 1 ug of RNA was subjected to reverse transcription using random hexamers. Amplification of the TCR beta CDR3 was carried out by immunoSEQ multiplex PCR, which spanned a total of 54 Vbeta and 13 Jbeta segments. From the immunoSEQ multiplex PCR reads, TCRdb called clonotypes with MiXCR, one entry per CDR3 protein. Of hundreds of thousands of distinct CDR3 sequences detected, about 94% appear once; the ten largest clones hold about 0.15%. Notes on this clonotype: Its matching antigen is unknown.

General study findings and limits: Expansion of clones was not seen in the CD4+ T cell repertoires of Susac syndrome.

The sequenced material came from CD4+ T cells from PBMCs. This receptor was taken from a human donor with Susac syndrome.

CDR3 residues: CASSQAGGVREEQFF. In DNA, the CDR3 is TGTGCCAGCTCCCAGGCGGGGGGAGTGAGGGAAGAGCAGTTCTTC. The V call is TRBV18, the J call TRBJ2-1; 8 nucleotides match TRBD2. The germline V gene has CDR1 KGHSH and CDR2 LQKENI. The CDR3 loop spans 15 amino acids. J was trimmed by 10 bases and V by 6 bases; bases with no gene match: 14.